The entry that follows covers one TCR beta chain sequence. Libraries were prepared by immunoSEQ multiplex PCR; TCRdb keeps only in-frame clonotypes and omits some of them. The profile shows about 68,000 clones, 90% of them singletons. This sample stems from a study of T cell changes during pregnancy in multiple sclerosis. Per germline, CDR1 SGHTA and CDR2 FQGTGA. This CDR3 has 11 residues. The V gene lost 4 bases and the J gene lost 5 bases, with 5 bases spanning the gap. The rearrangement joins TRBV7-3 to TRBJ1-2; D is undetermined. The receptor was isolated from a female donor with multiple sclerosis, enrolled in a pregnancy study. The input for sequencing was peripheral blood, taken in the third trimester of pregnancy. The CDR3 nucleotides are TGTGCCAGCAGCTCCCTGTATGGCTACACCTTC. It specifies CASSSLYGYTF.